These 14 T cell receptor beta chains originate from one sample sequenced in a study of T cells after yellow fever vaccination. TCRdb itself ran the 5' RACE reads through MiXCR, one entry per CDR3 protein. The repertoire holds around 530,000 distinct CDR3 sequences, with less than 20% as singletons. The sample in question was PBMCs, obtained around 5 days after the first yellow fever vaccination. Receptor source: a man between 18 and 29 years old who received the YFV17D yellow fever vaccine.

This clonotype has just a few counts. This chain connects TRBV20-1 to TRBJ1-1, with a possible D match to TRBD1 (6 bases). Trimming removed 5 bases at V and 1 base at J, with 14 bases between. The CDR3 contains 14 residues. The V gene's germline CDR1 is DFQATT and CDR2 SNEGSKA (reference sequence). CDR3 coding DNA: TGCAGTGCTTACACCGGGACAAGGAACACTGAAGCTTTCTTT. It codes for CSAYTGTRNTEAFF.

V and J are TRBV7-3 and TRBJ1-1; D is ambiguous. Germline values: CDR1 SGHTA, CDR2 FQGTGA. This CDR3 has 13 amino acids. The ends were cut back, 1 base at V and 5 bases at J, with 8 bases in the middle. CDR3 DNA: TGTGCCAGCAGCTTAAGGAAAAGTACTGAAGCTTTCTTT. It yields the protein CASSLRKSTEAFF.

The rearrangement uses TRBV5-1 and TRBJ2-7; TRBD1 aligns across 9 bases. V dropped 4 bases and J dropped 4; count of bases not matched to a gene: 18. Per the germline V gene, CDR1 is SGHRS and CDR2 is YFSETQ. The CDR3 spans 18 residues. CDR3 amino acids: CASSRGALGTGSLYEQYF. The CDR3 coding sequence is TGCGCCAGCAGCCGAGGGGCCTTAGGGACAGGGAGTCTGTACGAGCAGTACTTC.

This clonotype has only a few counts. The CDR3 DNA follows: TGTGCCAGCCCTGGGGGACAGGAAACCTACGAGCAGTACGTC. Translating it yields CASPGGQETYEQYV. The genes are TRBV12-3 or TRBV12-4 and TRBJ2-7, with TRBD1 matching 8 bases. The CDR3 totals 14 residues. V trimming: 8 bases; J trimming: 2 bases; junction bases outside the gene matches: 8.

This clonotype was counted a few times. J is TRBJ1-1 and V is TRBV19; D unresolved. In germline, CDR1 is LNHDA, CDR2 SQIVND (reference sequence). V was shortened by 1 base and J by 6 bases, with 9 bases between the two germline ends. This CDR3 region has 13 residues. The CDR3 here is CASSIGSNSEAFF. The CDR3 DNA sequence: TGTGCCAGTAGTATAGGGTCCAACTCTGAAGCTTTCTTT. The whole variable domain, remainder taken from reference TRBV19 and TRBJ1-1, is DGGITQSPKYLFRKEGQNVTLSCEQNLNHDAMYWYRQDPGQGLRLIYYSQIVNDFQKGDIAEGYSVSREKKESFPLTVTSAQKNPTAFYLCASSIGSNSEAFFGQGTRLTVV.

The genes are TRBV10-3 and TRBJ2-5; TRBD2 is a possible D gene (5 bases). This CDR3 has 11 amino acids. V lost 10 bases and J 5 bases, leaving 11 bases between the germline ends. Germline loops: CDR1 ENHRY, CDR2 SYGVKD. The CDR3 DNA reads as TGTGCCACCTTTTCGGGGGAGACCCAGTACTTC. It is translated as CATFSGETQYF.

This chain connects TRBV28 to TRBJ2-2, with D perhaps matching TRBD2 (5 bases). This CDR3 has 16 amino acids. Germline V CDR1 and CDR2: MDHEN, SYDVKM. V lost 7 bases, J lost 0 bases, and 15 bases lay in between. CDR3 protein: CASTPTRVPNTGELFF. The CDR3 DNA reads as TGTGCCAGCACCCCTACGAGGGTCCCGAACACCGGGGAGCTGTTTTTT. Supplemented by reference TRBV28 and TRBJ2-2, the full variable domain reads DVKVTQSSRYLVKRTGEKVFLECVQDMDHENMFWYRQDPGLGLRLIYFSYDVKMKEKGDIPEGYSVSREKKERFSLILESASTNQTSMYLCASTPTRVPNTGELFFGEGSRLTVL.

V and J are TRBV4-1 and TRBJ2-1; tentative D call: TRBD2 (6 bases). The CDR3 length is 16 residues. CDR1 MGHRA and CDR2 YSYEKL come from the germline V gene. V lost 7 bases to trimming and J lost 5 bases, with 21 bases between them. In DNA form, the CDR3 reads TGCGCCAGCACCTCATACCGGCGGGGAACAAACAATGAGCAGTTCTTC. The encoded protein is CASTSYRRGTNNEQFF.

The chain couples TRBV12-3 or TRBV12-4 to TRBJ2-7; TRBD2 agrees at 9 bases. Trimming at V came to 6 bases and at J to 1 base, leaving 13 bases not matched to a gene. The CDR3 consists of 17 residues. CDR3 protein: CASSPGASGEWSYEQYF. In DNA form, the CDR3 reads TGTGCCAGCAGCCCTGGGGCTAGCGGGGAGTGGTCCTACGAGCAGTACTTC.

The genes are TRBV12-3 or TRBV12-4 and TRBJ1-1; D not certain. V was shortened by 5 bases and J by 2 bases, with 12 bases between the two germline ends. This CDR3 has 14 amino acids. CDR3 DNA: TGTGCCAGCAGTCGTTCGACGGTAAACACTGAAGCTTTCTTT. Amino acid sequence: CASSRSTVNTEAFF.

This clonotype was observed a handful of times. The chain uses TRBV6-5 and TRBJ1-1; the D is unclear. V lost 3 bases and J 0 bases, leaving 8 bases between the germline ends. The CDR3 is 14 residues long. Germline V CDR1 and CDR2: MNHEY, SVGAGI. The CDR3 reads CASSYQTMNTEAFF. DNA for the CDR3: TGTGCCAGCAGTTATCAGACCATGAACACTGAAGCTTTCTTT.

This clonotype has a handful of counts. The chain links TRBV11-2 to TRBJ2-7; D not resolved. The CDR3 is 12 amino acids. V was shortened by 8 bases and J by 5 bases, with 13 bases between the two germline ends. The V gene's germline CDR1 is SGHAT and CDR2 FQNNGV. CDR3 residues: CASRQGGNEQYF. The CDR3 region has the DNA TGTGCCAGCCGCCAAGGCGGAAACGAGCAGTACTTC. The entire variable domain, with the rest obtained from reference TRBV11-2 and TRBJ2-7, is as follows: EAGVAQSPRYKIIEKRQSVAFWCNPISGHATLYWYQQILGQGPKLLIQFQNNGVVDDSQLPKDRFSAERLKGVDSTLKIQPAKLEDSAVYLCASRQGGNEQYFGPGTRLTVT.

This clonotype has only a few counts. This chain joins TRBV10-3 and TRBJ2-3; 8 nucleotides agree with TRBD2. The CDR3 is made up of 15 amino acids. The V gene end was trimmed by 3 bases and the J gene end by 4 bases; junction bases not matched to a gene: 6. The germline CDR1 and CDR2 sequences are ENHRY and SYGVKD. As DNA, the CDR3 is TGTGCCATCAGTGATCGGGGGGGCCGGGCAGATACGCAGTATTTT. It codes for CAISDRGGRADTQYF.

The V and J genes are TRBV5-1 and TRBJ1-2; 7 bases line up with TRBD1. The CDR3 loop spans 14 amino acids. J lost 4 bases, V lost 5 bases, and 8 bases had no gene match. CDR1 and CDR2 from the germline V gene are SGHRS and YFSETQ. The CDR3 region has the DNA TGCGCCAGCAGGGTACAGGGGTCTAGCTATGGCTACACCTTC. Its translation is CASRVQGSSYGYTF. Full variable domain (missing parts from reference TRBV5-1 and TRBJ1-2): KAGVTQTPRYLIKTRGQQVTLSCSPISGHRSVSWYQQTPGQGLQFLFEYFSETQRNKGNFPGRFSGRQFSNSRSEMNVSTLELGDSALYLCASRVQGSSYGYTFGSGTRLTVV.